The T cell receptor (beta chain) under discussion was sequenced for a study of T cells after yellow fever vaccination. Regarding the study as a whole: Booster sampling recovered most clones from primary vaccination (roughly 97% CD4, roughly 88% CD8).

By frequency in the sample, this clonotype is medium-sized. The CDR3 extends over 10 amino acids. Germline CDR1 SGHAT, CDR2 FQNNGV. Trimming shortened V by 4 bases and J by 7 bases, and 3 bases separated the two germline ends. Via MiXCR, TCRdb re-called the 5' RACE reads, giving one row per CDR3 protein. The sample carries 30,000 to 35,000 distinct CDR3 sequences, about 6.6% recorded once. V and J are TRBV11-2 and TRBJ2-3; D remains unclear. The sequence was collected from a man aged 18 to 29 who received the YFV17D yellow fever vaccine. The sequencing used PBMCs, either bulk or a sorted T-cell subset (CD4+, CD8+, memory, or dextramer-sorted; not recorded which), collected on the day of the first yellow fever vaccination. The CDR3 coding sequence is TGTGCCAGCAGCTCCTATACGCAGTATTTT. Amino acids: CASSSYTQYF.